This entry lists 22 T cell receptor beta chains sequenced from one sample in a study of blood T cell repertoires in COVID-19. The protocol was immunoSEQ multiplex PCR, while the TCRdb copy is restricted to in-frame clones and leaves out a portion. The sample carries 80,000 or so clones, less than 90% recorded once. Material for sequencing was peripheral blood. Every receptor here comes from a human donor in a cohort sampled during active COVID-19.

This chain links TRBV9 with TRBJ1-2; D gene unclear. Trimming pared 1 base from V and 6 bases from J, leaving 22 bases between. The CDR3 contains 17 residues. CDR1 SGDLS and CDR2 YYNGEE come from the germline V gene. In DNA, the CDR3 is TGTGCCAGCAGCGTATTCCCCAGTTACCCCTCACGGGATGGCTACACCTTC. Amino acid sequence: CASSVFPSYPSRDGYTF.

This chain uses TRBV11-3 with TRBJ2-3; 8 bases fit TRBD2. This CDR3 comprises 15 residues. With V trimmed by 5 bases and J by 7 bases, 11 bases remained unmatched. Germline V CDR1 and CDR2: SGHNT, YENEEA. The CDR3 loop is CASSGGPGGPYTQYF. CDR3 coding DNA: TGTGCCAGCAGCGGAGGACCGGGAGGGCCGTATACGCAGTATTTT.

The CDR3 spells CAISERGSNQPQHF. The CDR3 DNA reads TGTGCCATCAGTGAAAGGGGGTCGAATCAGCCCCAGCATTTT. This chain uses TRBV10-3 with TRBJ1-5; tentative D call: TRBD1 (6 bases). The CDR3 contains 14 residues. V was clipped by 3 bases and J by 4 bases, with 10 bases between them. The germline CDR1 and CDR2 sequences are ENHRY and SYGVKD.

The genes are TRBV28 and TRBJ1-2, with 7 bases identical to TRBD1. Looked up from germline, CDR1 is MDHEN and CDR2 is SYDVKM. The CDR3 length is 15 residues. V shed 5 bases and J 8 bases; nucleotides not matched to a gene: 14. The CDR3 bases are TGTGCCAGCAGTCTAGAATACAGGGGTCTGAGGGGCTACACCTTC. Amino acids: CASSLEYRGLRGYTF.

The J gene is TRBJ1-2, the V gene TRBV28; the D gene is possibly TRBD1 (5 bases). CDR3 length: 17 amino acids. Trimming left V 4 bases short and J 0 bases short, with 18 bases between. Looked up from germline, CDR1 is MDHEN and CDR2 is SYDVKM. The CDR3 is CASSSPGRGTSNYGYTF. The DNA of the CDR3 is TGTGCCAGCAGTTCTCCGGGGAGGGGAACTTCTAACTATGGCTACACCTTC.

This clone was seen just once. V gene TRBV7-2 combines with J gene TRBJ2-7, with 9 bases aligning to TRBD1. Germline CDR1 is SGHTA and CDR2 is FQGNSA. The V gene end was trimmed by 5 bases and the J gene end by 5 bases; junction bases not matched to a gene: 7. The CDR3 extends over 14 amino acids. CDR3 protein: CASSLRDRVDEQYF. The CDR3 bases are TGTGCCAGCAGCCTACGGGACAGGGTGGACGAGCAGTACTTC.

In DNA, the CDR3 is TGTGCCAGCTCAGGGGACACCCAACTTGAAAAACTGTTTTTT. Protein product: CASSGDTQLEKLFF. The rearrangement joins TRBV18 to TRBJ1-4; tentative D call: TRBD1 (6 bases). The CDR3 runs 14 residues. Looked up from germline, CDR1 is KGHSH and CDR2 is LQKENI. Trimming stripped 5 bases from V and 7 bases from J, with 14 bases between.

The CDR3 sequence is CARSLGDRGRVWYGYTF. The CDR3 nucleotides read TGTGCCAGAAGCTTGGGGGACAGGGGGCGAGTTTGGTATGGCTACACCTTC. The chain recombines TRBV5-3 with TRBJ1-2; 12 bases are a match to TRBD1. TRBV5-3 is classed as an ORF, of uncertain function. The V segment lost 0 bases and the J segment 5 bases; nucleotides outside the gene matches: 8. The CDR3 length is 17 residues.

The chain is built from TRBV5-5 and TRBJ2-3, with a tentative D call TRBD2 (5 bases). V lost 2 bases and J 2 bases, leaving 9 bases between the germline ends. The CDR3 totals 14 residues. Germline CDR1 and CDR2: SGHKS and YYEKEE (reference sequence). The CDR3 region has the DNA TGTGCCAGCAGCTTTCGGCGGGTCACAGATACGCAGTATTTT. Translating gives CASSFRRVTDTQYF.

This chain joins TRBV7-2 and TRBJ1-1, with 9 bases matching TRBD1. Germline V gives CDR1 SGHTA, CDR2 FQGNSA. This CDR3 has 16 residues. Trimming removed 3 bases from V and 4 bases from J; junction bases left unmatched: 9. CDR3 DNA sequence: TGTGCCAGCAGCTTTCATACAGGGGGCAGTGGCACTGAAGCTTTCTTT. Protein product: CASSFHTGGSGTEAFF.

This clone appeared a single time. The CDR3 bases are TGCGCCAGCAGCTTAACAGGGAAGATTGACGAGCAGTACTTC. It is translated as CASSLTGKIDEQYF. The V gene is TRBV4-1, the J gene TRBJ2-7, with D maybe TRBD1 (6 bases). Per the germline V gene, CDR1 is MGHRA and CDR2 is YSYEKL. V was shortened by 5 bases and J by 5 bases, with 16 bases between the two germline ends. This CDR3 has 14 residues.

The chain joins TRBV27 to TRBJ2-6, with 7 bases matching TRBD1. CDR1 is MNHEY, CDR2 SMNVEV, per germline (reference sequence). V trimming: 7 bases; J trimming: 0 bases; junction bases outside the gene matches: 9. CDR3 size: 17 residues. CDR3 amino acids: CASTATGTSSGANVLTF. CDR3 DNA sequence: TGTGCCAGCACCGCGACAGGGACAAGCTCTGGGGCCAACGTCCTGACTTTC.

The chain employs TRBV2 and TRBJ2-5, with 7 bases fitting TRBD1. The CDR3 totals 14 residues. Trimming cost V 5 bases and J 1 base; bases outside gene matches: 4. Germline CDR1 and CDR2: SNHLY and FYNNEI. CDR3 region: CASSRGQPQETQYF. The CDR3 nucleotides read TGTGCCAGCAGTAGGGGGCAGCCCCAAGAGACCCAGTACTTC.

This clone was counted only a few times. The chain recombines TRBV3-1 (or the pseudogene TRBV3-2) with TRBJ1-1, with a tentative D call TRBD1 (5 bases). CDR1 and CDR2 (germline): LGHDT, YNNKEL (reference sequence). Trimming stripped 5 bases from V and 1 base from J, with 14 bases between. The CDR3 is made up of 15 amino acids. CDR3 nucleotide sequence: TGTGCCAGCAGCAAGCCAGGGCAGCGGAACACTGAAGCTTTCTTT. As protein: CASSKPGQRNTEAFF.

The chain joins TRBV5-1 to TRBJ2-2; D might be TRBD1 (6 bases). Trimming removed 2 bases at V and 7 bases at J, with 12 bases between. This CDR3 contains 14 residues. Germline assignment: CDR1 SGHRS and CDR2 YFSETQ. The DNA for the CDR3 is TGCGCCAGCAGCTTAAAGGGGGTGAGCGGGGAGCTGTTTTTT. Its protein product is CASSLKGVSGELFF.

V usage is TRBV7-3 and J usage is TRBJ2-1, with TRBD2 matching over 12 bases. V was clipped by 0 bases and J by 4 bases; unmatched bases: 13. The CDR3 is 20 residues long. Germline V gene lookup returns CDR1 SGHTA and CDR2 FQGTGA. Here the CDR3 DNA reads TGTGCCAGCAGCTTAACACAAACTAGCGGGGGGCCTCCTTCTTACAATGAGCAGTTCTTC. It translates to CASSLTQTSGGPPSYNEQFF.

The chain employs TRBV19 and TRBJ1-3, with 12 bases identical to TRBD1. Germline V gene lookup returns CDR1 LNHDA and CDR2 SQIVND (reference sequence). Trimming removed 5 bases from V and 9 bases from J; junction bases left unmatched: 5. The CDR3 runs to 14 residues. CDR3 in DNA: TGTGCCAGTAGTGCGGGACAGGGGGCAGCCACCATATATTTT. Protein: CASSAGQGAATIYF.

V is TRBV24-1 and J is TRBJ1-2, with D hard to call. Trimming stripped 7 bases from V and 3 bases from J, with 11 bases between. The CDR3 loop spans 13 amino acids. Looked up from germline, CDR1 is KGHDR and CDR2 is SFDVKD. In DNA form, the CDR3 reads TGTGCCACCAGAGCCCCCGAGGACTATGGCTACACCTTC. Translating it yields CATRAPEDYGYTF.

CDR3 in DNA: TGTGCCAGCGCCTTTTATCTCGGGAATGAGCAGTTCTTC. Translated: CASAFYLGNEQFF. This chain connects TRBV2 to TRBJ2-1; D is unresolved. With 8 bases removed from V and 7 bases from J, the gap between germline ends came to 15 bases. CDR3 length: 13 amino acids. CDR1 SNHLY and CDR2 FYNNEI come from the germline V gene.

This chain connects TRBV10-3 to TRBJ2-1, with D possibly TRBD2 on 5 matching bases. V lost 7 bases and J lost 6, with 19 bases in between. CDR3 length equals 15 residues. In germline, CDR1 is ENHRY, CDR2 SYGVKD. CDR3 loop: CAITAGLSITNEQFF. The CDR3 region has the DNA TGTGCCATCACTGCGGGTCTGTCTATTACCAATGAGCAGTTCTTC.

This clone occurred a few times. The chain is built from TRBV19 and TRBJ1-3; 8 bases align to TRBD1. V shed 8 bases, J shed 1 base, and the junction held 10 bases outside the gene matches. CDR3 length: 16 residues. Looked up from germline, CDR1 is LNHDA and CDR2 is SQIVND (reference sequence). CDR3 nucleotide sequence: TGTGCCAGTGATGTGAAGGACAGGGCATCTGGAAACACCATATATTTT. It is translated as CASDVKDRASGNTIYF.

The rearrangement links TRBV5-4 to TRBJ2-7; no firm D call. This CDR3 comprises 14 residues. Trimming cost V 4 bases and J 2 bases, with 13 bases left between them. CDR1 SGHNT and CDR2 YYREEE come from the germline V gene (reference sequence). The CDR3, as DNA: TGTGCCAGCAGCCGTGAGACCGGAGCCTACGAGCAGTACTTC. As protein: CASSRETGAYEQYF.